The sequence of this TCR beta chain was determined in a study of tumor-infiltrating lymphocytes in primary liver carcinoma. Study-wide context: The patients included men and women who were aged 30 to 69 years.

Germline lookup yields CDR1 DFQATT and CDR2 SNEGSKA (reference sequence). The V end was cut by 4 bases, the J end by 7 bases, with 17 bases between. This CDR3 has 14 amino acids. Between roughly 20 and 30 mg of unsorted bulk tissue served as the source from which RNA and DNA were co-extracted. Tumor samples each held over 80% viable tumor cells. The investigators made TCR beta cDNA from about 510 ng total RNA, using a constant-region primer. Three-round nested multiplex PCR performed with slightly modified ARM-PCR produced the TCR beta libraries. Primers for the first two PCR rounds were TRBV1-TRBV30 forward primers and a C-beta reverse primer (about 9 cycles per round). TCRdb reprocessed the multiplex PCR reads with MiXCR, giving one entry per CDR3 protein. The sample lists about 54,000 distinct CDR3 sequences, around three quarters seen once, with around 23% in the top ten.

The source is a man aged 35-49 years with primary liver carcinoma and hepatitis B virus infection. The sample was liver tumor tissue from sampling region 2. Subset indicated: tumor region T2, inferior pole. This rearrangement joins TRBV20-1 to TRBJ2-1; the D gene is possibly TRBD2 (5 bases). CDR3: CSATGDGVWNEQFF. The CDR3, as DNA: TGCAGTGCTACCGGAGACGGGGTTTGGAATGAGCAGTTCTTC.